In its sample, the clone carrying this T cell receptor (beta chain) was seen a few times. Antigen unknown. The V gene end was trimmed by 7 bases and the J gene end by 2 bases; junction bases not matched to a gene: 9. CDR3 size: 15 residues. CDR1 MNHEY and CDR2 SVGEGT come from the germline V gene. These data belong to a study of metastatic and nonmetastatic thyroid tumors. Study-level background: Thyroid patients, malignant and benign, had repertoires compared across blood and tumor or nodule tissue.

General observations from the study: Across blood and tumor, TCR beta diversity in malignant thyroid tumors was reportedly significantly higher than in benign nodules.

Through MiXCR, TCRdb re-clonotyped the PCR reads. The sample has about 16,000 clones, around 21% seen once. Thyroid surgery had not been preceded by any treatment in any patient. This clonotype was obtained from a female donor with papillary thyroid cancer or a benign thyroid nodule (not recorded which). Some clones in this sample may be carry-over from other donors' samples. The sequencing input was adjacent normal tissue. The chain has TRBV6-2 or TRBV6-3 and TRBJ2-5, with 8 bases matching TRBD1. DNA of the CDR3: TGTGCCAGCATCTACGGGACAGGCATTCAAGAGACCCAGTACTTC. Amino acid sequence: CASIYGTGIQETQYF.